This TCR beta chain was identified in a study of T cells after posttransplantation cyclophosphamide. Trimming pared 7 bases from V and 4 bases from J, leaving 16 bases between. CDR1 is SQVTM, CDR2 ANQGSEA, per germline. This CDR3 spans 13 amino acids. Produced via immunoSEQ multiplex PCR; TCRdb's table is partial and in-frame only. The sample shows 36,000 or so clones, none of them appearing just once. V gene TRBV29-1 combines with J gene TRBJ1-2, with D tentatively TRBD1 (6 bases). The clonotype was recovered from a girl between 10 and 17 years old in good health, CMV-negative, and a related stem cell transplant donor. Sequenced: PBMCs. DNA of the CDR3: TGCAGCGCAAAGGAGTGGGGGCCCTATGGCTACACCTTC. Its translation is CSAKEWGPYGYTF.